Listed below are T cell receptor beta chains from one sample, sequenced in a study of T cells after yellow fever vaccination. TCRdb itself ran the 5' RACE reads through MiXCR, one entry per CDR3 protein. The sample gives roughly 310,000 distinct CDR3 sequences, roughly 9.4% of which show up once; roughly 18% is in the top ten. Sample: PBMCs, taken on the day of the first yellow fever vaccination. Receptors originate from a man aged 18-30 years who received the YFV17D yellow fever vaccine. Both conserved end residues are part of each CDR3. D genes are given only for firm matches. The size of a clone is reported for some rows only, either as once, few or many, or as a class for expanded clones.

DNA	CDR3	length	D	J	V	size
TGTGCCAGCAGCTTCGACAGGGTCGGCTACACCTTC	CASSFDRVGYTF	12	TRBD1	TRBJ1-2	TRBV7-9	few
TGTGCCAGCAGTTTAGCGGGGGGGTTTGAGACCCAGTACTTC	CASSLAGGFETQYF	14	TRBD2	TRBJ2-5	TRBV5-4	NA
TGTGCCAGCAGCCCCCAGATCGGGATTATGAAAGCTTTCTTT	CASSPQIGIMKAFF	14	NA	TRBJ1-1	TRBV7-9	many
TGTGCGCTTCGCGTTGGCAATGAGCAGTTCTTC	CALRVGNEQFF	11	NA	TRBJ2-1	TRBV2	many
TGTGCCAGCAGTTTTGGAGGGACTGGGGCCAACGTCCTGACTTTC	CASSFGGTGANVLTF	15	NA	TRBJ2-6	TRBV27	NA
TGTGCCAGCAGCACTAACGCTGCGGGGGAACAAGAGACCCAGTACTTC	CASSTNAAGEQETQYF	16	TRBD2	TRBJ2-5	TRBV12-3/TRBV12-4	many
TGTGCCAGCAGTTACTCGGACACCCAGTACTTC	CASSYSDTQYF	11	NA	TRBJ2-5	TRBV6-2/TRBV6-3	many
TGTGCCAGCAGCACCGGGACCCGCGGAAACACCATATATTTT	CASSTGTRGNTIYF	14	NA	TRBJ1-3	TRBV6-1	NA
TGCAGCGCAGGACAGGGGGTAGCCACTGAAGCTTTCTTT	CSAGQGVATEAFF	13	TRBD1	TRBJ1-1	TRBV29-1	many
TGTGCCAGCAGCGTGGGGGGGGTTGGTGAAGCTTTCTTT	CASSVGGVGEAFF	13	NA	TRBJ1-1	TRBV9	NA
TGTGCCAGCTCACCATTAGCGGGCCCCACAGATACGCAGTATTTT	CASSPLAGPTDTQYF	15	TRBD2	TRBJ2-3	TRBV18	NA
TGCGCCAGCAGCCATCCCGGACAGGGGGCTAACTATGGCTACACCTTC	CASSHPGQGANYGYTF	16	TRBD1	TRBJ1-2	TRBV4-3	few
TGTGCCAGCAGGGAACAGGGAGATCAGCCCCAGCATTTT	CASREQGDQPQHF	13	NA	TRBJ1-5	TRBV6-1	NA
TGCGCCAGCAGCTTGGGGGACAGGGATCAGCCCCAGCATTTT	CASSLGDRDQPQHF	14	TRBD1	TRBJ1-5	TRBV5-1	few
TGTGCCAGCAGCCCCTTCCGGGGGGCCACCTACAATGAGCAGTTCTTC	CASSPFRGATYNEQFF	16	NA	TRBJ2-1	TRBV28	few
TGTGCCAGCAGTTACTCGGGTGGGTCGGATACGCAGTATTTT	CASSYSGGSDTQYF	14	NA	TRBJ2-3	TRBV6-5	NA
TGTGCCAGCAGCCAAGACGGGCTAGCGGGGGGCCCGGGGAGCACAGATACGCAGTATTTT	CASSQDGLAGGPGSTDTQYF	20	TRBD2	TRBJ2-3	TRBV4-2	NA
TGTGCCAGCAGTTACTCGGGCAGCCAAGGCGGGGATACGCAGTATTTT	CASSYSGSQGGDTQYF	16	NA	TRBJ2-3	TRBV6-5	few
TGTGCCAGCAGCTTAGTGGGAGGGTCCGGATACGAGCAGTACTTC	CASSLVGGSGYEQYF	15	TRBD2	TRBJ2-7	TRBV7-6	NA
TGTGCCAGTAGCCGGGCTAGGAACACTGAAGCTTTCTTT	CASSRARNTEAFF	13	NA	TRBJ1-1	TRBV19	NA
TGTGCCAGCAATCTAGCGGGATACACAGATACGCAGTATTTT	CASNLAGYTDTQYF	14	TRBD2	TRBJ2-3	TRBV27	NA
TGCGCCAGCACGACACAGGGGGCTGGCACCGGGGAGCTGTTTTTT	CASTTQGAGTGELFF	15	TRBD1	TRBJ2-2	TRBV5-1	few
TGTGCCAGCAGCGCGGGGGACAACACTGAAGCTTTCTTT	CASSAGDNTEAFF	13	NA	TRBJ1-1	TRBV7-6	few
TGTGCCACCACGCCGGGACAGGGATCAGATACGCAGTATTTT	CATTPGQGSDTQYF	14	TRBD1	TRBJ2-3	TRBV27	many
TGTGCCAGCAGTTCAACAGGGAGCGGCTACACCTTC	CASSSTGSGYTF	12	NA	TRBJ1-2	TRBV28	few
TGTGCCACCGGGGGCCGGAGCAGTCCACTAACGCAGTATTTT	CATGGRSSPLTQYF	14	NA	TRBJ2-3	TRBV24-1	many
TGCGCCAGCAGCCAAGACGTGGGACTAGCGGGGCCTGATACGCAGTATTTT	CASSQDVGLAGPDTQYF	17	TRBD2	TRBJ2-3	TRBV4-3	NA
TGTGCCAGCAGTTTAACAGGGCCGGGGAATGCGCAGTATTTT	CASSLTGPGNAQYF	14	NA	TRBJ2-3	TRBV12-3/TRBV12-4	many
TGCGCCAGCAGCCAAAGTGGGAGACTAGCGCCAGGCAATGAGCAGTTCTTC	CASSQSGRLAPGNEQFF	17	TRBD2	TRBJ2-1	TRBV4-3	few
TGCAGTGTCCTACGGGGGTCTGAAGCTTTCTTT	CSVLRGSEAFF	11	NA	TRBJ1-1	TRBV20-1	NA
TGCAGTGCTAGGGACAGACGGACTAACACCGGGGAGCTGTTTTTT	CSARDRRTNTGELFF	15	NA	TRBJ2-2	TRBV20-1	NA
TGTGCCAGCAGTTACTCTCAGGGTGAGGCGACCCAGTACTTC	CASSYSQGEATQYF	14	NA	TRBJ2-5	TRBV6-5	NA
TGCAGTGCGGAGGACCTAGCGGGGGTTAGCACAGATACGCAGTATTTT	CSAEDLAGVSTDTQYF	16	TRBD2	TRBJ2-3	TRBV20-1	few
TGTGCCAGCAGTTCATCTCACAAAGCTTTCTTT	CASSSSHKAFF	11	NA	TRBJ1-1	TRBV12-3/TRBV12-4	few
TGTGCCAGTACCGTCGGTGGAGCAGGGCGAACTGAAGCTTTCTTT	CASTVGGAGRTEAFF	15	NA	TRBJ1-1	TRBV19	few
TGCAGCGTTGATTCCGGGACTCTTTCCGGCTACACCTTC	CSVDSGTLSGYTF	13	NA	TRBJ1-2	TRBV29-1	few
TGTGCCAGCAGCGTAGAGCCGGGGGGGACTGAAGCTTTCTTT	CASSVEPGGTEAFF	14	NA	TRBJ1-1	TRBV9	NA
TGTGCCAGCAGTTTGGGCCGGGGGAAAGCTTTCTTT	CASSLGRGKAFF	12	NA	TRBJ1-1	TRBV12-3/TRBV12-4	few
TGTGCCAGCATCGTAGGGATTCTCGCAGATACGCAGTATTTT	CASIVGILADTQYF	14	NA	TRBJ2-3	TRBV2	NA
TGTGCCAGCAGCTTGACAGATAATGAGCAGTTCTTC	CASSLTDNEQFF	12	NA	TRBJ2-1	TRBV5-6	NA
TGTGCCAGCAGCCGAGGGGACTTATACACAGATACGCAGTATTTT	CASSRGDLYTDTQYF	15	NA	TRBJ2-3	TRBV7-2	few
TGTGCCAGCAGCTTAGGCGGACAGGGCTACTATGGCTACACCTTC	CASSLGGQGYYGYTF	15	TRBD1	TRBJ1-2	TRBV7-2	few
TGCGCCAGCAGCTTTCGTCGAGACCCCGGGGCGGAGACCCAGTACTTC	CASSFRRDPGAETQYF	16	NA	TRBJ2-5	TRBV5-1	few
TGTGCCAGCAGTAAAGGGACTAGCGGACCTTACGAGCAGTACTTC	CASSKGTSGPYEQYF	15	TRBD2	TRBJ2-7	TRBV2	many
TGTGCCACCAGTGTCGGGGATAGCTCCTACAATGAGCAGTTCTTC	CATSVGDSSYNEQFF	15	NA	TRBJ2-1	TRBV24-1	few
TGCAGCGTTCCTAAGGGGTCGGCCAGCTCCTACAATGAGCAGTTCTTC	CSVPKGSASSYNEQFF	16	NA	TRBJ2-1	TRBV29-1	many
TGCGCCAGCAGCTTGGCAGGGATAACTAATGGCTACACCTTC	CASSLAGITNGYTF	14	NA	TRBJ1-2	TRBV5-1	few
TGTGCCAGCAGCCCTTGGGGCGGGAGTGCTGGGGCCAACGTCCTGACTTTC	CASSPWGGSAGANVLTF	17	TRBD2	TRBJ2-6	TRBV9	few
TGCACCAGCAGCTTGAGCGGGGGGGCCACAGATACGCAGTATTTT	CTSSLSGGATDTQYF	15	NA	TRBJ2-3	TRBV1	few
TGCGCCAGCAGCCAAGGACAGGGGGCAGGAGATACGCAGTATTTT	CASSQGQGAGDTQYF	15	TRBD1	TRBJ2-3	TRBV5-1	few